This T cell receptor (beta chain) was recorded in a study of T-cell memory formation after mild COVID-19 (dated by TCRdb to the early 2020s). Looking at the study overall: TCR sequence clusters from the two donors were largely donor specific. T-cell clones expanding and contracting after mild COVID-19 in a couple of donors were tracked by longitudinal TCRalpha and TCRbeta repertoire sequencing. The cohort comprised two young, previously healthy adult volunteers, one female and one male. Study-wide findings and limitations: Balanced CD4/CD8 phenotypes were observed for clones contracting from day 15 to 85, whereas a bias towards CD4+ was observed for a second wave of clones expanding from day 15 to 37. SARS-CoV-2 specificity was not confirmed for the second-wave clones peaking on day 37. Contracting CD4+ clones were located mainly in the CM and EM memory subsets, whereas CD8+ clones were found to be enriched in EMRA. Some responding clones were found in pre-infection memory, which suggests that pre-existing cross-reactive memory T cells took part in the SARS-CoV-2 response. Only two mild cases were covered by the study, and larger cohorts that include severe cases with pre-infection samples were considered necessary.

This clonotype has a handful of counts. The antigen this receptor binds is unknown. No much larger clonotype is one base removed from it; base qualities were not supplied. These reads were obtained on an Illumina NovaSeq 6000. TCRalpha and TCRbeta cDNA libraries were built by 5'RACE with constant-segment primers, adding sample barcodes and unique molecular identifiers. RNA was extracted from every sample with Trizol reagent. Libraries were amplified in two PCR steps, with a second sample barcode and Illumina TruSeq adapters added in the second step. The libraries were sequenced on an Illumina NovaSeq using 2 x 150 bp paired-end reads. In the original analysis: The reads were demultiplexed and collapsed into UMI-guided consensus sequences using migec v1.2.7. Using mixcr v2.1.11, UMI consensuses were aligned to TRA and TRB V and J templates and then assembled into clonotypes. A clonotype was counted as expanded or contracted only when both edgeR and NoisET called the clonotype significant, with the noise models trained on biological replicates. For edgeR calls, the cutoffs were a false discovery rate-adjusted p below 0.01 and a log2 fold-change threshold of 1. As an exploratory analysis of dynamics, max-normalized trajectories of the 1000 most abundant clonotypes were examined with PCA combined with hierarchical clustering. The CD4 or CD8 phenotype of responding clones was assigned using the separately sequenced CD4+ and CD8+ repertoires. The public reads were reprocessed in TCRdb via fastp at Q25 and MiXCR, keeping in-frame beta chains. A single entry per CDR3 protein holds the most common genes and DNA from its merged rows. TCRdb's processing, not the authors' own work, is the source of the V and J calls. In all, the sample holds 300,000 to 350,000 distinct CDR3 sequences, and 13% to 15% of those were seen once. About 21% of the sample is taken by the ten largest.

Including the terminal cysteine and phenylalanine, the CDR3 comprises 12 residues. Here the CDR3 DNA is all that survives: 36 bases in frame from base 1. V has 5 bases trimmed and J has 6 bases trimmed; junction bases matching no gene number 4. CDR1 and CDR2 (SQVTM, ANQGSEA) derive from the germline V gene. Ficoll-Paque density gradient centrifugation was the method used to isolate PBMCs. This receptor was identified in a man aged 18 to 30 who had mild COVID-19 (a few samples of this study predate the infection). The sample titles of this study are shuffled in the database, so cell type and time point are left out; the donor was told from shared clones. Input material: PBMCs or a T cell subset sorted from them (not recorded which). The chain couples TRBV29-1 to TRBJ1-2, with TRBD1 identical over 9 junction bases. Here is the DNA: TGCAGCGTTTCCGGGACAGGGCATGGCTACACCTTC. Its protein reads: CSVSGTGHGYTF.